The source of this TCR beta chain is a study of CD4+ T cells in melanoma. CDR3 size: 16 residues. V shed 0 bases, J shed 5 bases, and the junction held 11 bases outside the gene matches. Germline CDR1 and CDR2: SGHDT and YYEEEE. The table came from immunoSEQ multiplex PCR; TCRdb's copy has only in-frame clones and leaves some out. The sample lists about 110,000 clones; around 92% were seen once. The origin of this receptor is a human donor with melanoma. Sequencing was carried out using peripheral blood. This rearrangement joins TRBV5-6 to TRBJ2-7, with 7 bases aligning to TRBD1. In nucleotides, the CDR3 is TGTGCCAGCAGCTTGGGACGAAGGGGGCGCAGCCACGAGCAGTACTTC. Its translation: CASSLGRRGRSHEQYF.